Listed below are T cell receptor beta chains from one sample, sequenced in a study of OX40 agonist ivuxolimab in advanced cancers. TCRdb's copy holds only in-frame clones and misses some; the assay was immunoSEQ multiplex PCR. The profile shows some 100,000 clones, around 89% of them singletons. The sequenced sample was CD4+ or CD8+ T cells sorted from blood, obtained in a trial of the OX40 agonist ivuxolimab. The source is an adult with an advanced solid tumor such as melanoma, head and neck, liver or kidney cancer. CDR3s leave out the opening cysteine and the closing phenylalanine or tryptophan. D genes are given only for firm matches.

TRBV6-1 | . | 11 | ASSRGGGVIQY
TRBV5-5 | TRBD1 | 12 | ASSSGTANTEAF
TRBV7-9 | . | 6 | ASSPPT
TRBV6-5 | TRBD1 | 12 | ASKQSTGVGGYT
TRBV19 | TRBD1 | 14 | ASSTLGTGGNQPQH
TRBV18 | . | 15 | ASSPTQGAGGNQPQH
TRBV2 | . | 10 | ASSIRNQPQH
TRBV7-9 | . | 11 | ASASSRNTEAF
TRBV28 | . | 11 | ASTRLDYNEQF
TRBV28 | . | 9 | ASRSSYEQY
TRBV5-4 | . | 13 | ASSLRGGDNQPQH
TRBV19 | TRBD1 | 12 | ASSTGGSNQPQH
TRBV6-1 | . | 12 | ASSQGPYGSPLH
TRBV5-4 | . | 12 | ASSPGGPRDTQY
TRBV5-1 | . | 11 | ASSPMGQNEQF
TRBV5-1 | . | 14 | ASSLERGIGTDTQY
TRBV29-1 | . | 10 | SVAGWTTEAF
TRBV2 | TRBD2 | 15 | ASSRRKTSGGSGELF
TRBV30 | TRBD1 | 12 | AWSSGQGAYGYT
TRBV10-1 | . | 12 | ASSFSGSGTEAF
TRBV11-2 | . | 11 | ASSLDRNNEQF
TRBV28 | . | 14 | ASSPIKVTGRETQY
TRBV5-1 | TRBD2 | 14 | ASSLVGLAGFNEQF